One TCR beta chain is described in this entry. Its antigen is currently unknown. Data came from immunoSEQ multiplex PCR; TCRdb stores just in-frame clones and leaves some out. The table has roughly 200,000 clones, 65% to 85% seen once. With 2 bases clipped from V and 4 bases from J, the junction kept 4 bases outside the gene matches. Germline V gene data show CDR1 as SGHTS and CDR2 as YDEGEE. The CDR3 runs 14 residues. The record originates from a study of cytomegalovirus exposure and HLA in healthy donors. Broader study findings: Rarity held for most TCR sequences, but there were some public TCRs that occurred in many donors. In vitro data verified a few CMV-associated chains as specific for CMV antigens. Researchers catalogued under 200 TCR beta chains as cytomegalovirus-associated.

V and J are TRBV5-8 and TRBJ1-2, with 8 bases identical to TRBD1. The sequence derives from a woman between 18 and 29 years old in good health and CMV-seropositive. The material sequenced was PBMCs. The CDR3 here is CASSFGTGSYGYTF. CDR3 nucleotide sequence: TGTGCCAGCAGCTTCGGGACAGGAAGCTATGGCTACACCTTC.